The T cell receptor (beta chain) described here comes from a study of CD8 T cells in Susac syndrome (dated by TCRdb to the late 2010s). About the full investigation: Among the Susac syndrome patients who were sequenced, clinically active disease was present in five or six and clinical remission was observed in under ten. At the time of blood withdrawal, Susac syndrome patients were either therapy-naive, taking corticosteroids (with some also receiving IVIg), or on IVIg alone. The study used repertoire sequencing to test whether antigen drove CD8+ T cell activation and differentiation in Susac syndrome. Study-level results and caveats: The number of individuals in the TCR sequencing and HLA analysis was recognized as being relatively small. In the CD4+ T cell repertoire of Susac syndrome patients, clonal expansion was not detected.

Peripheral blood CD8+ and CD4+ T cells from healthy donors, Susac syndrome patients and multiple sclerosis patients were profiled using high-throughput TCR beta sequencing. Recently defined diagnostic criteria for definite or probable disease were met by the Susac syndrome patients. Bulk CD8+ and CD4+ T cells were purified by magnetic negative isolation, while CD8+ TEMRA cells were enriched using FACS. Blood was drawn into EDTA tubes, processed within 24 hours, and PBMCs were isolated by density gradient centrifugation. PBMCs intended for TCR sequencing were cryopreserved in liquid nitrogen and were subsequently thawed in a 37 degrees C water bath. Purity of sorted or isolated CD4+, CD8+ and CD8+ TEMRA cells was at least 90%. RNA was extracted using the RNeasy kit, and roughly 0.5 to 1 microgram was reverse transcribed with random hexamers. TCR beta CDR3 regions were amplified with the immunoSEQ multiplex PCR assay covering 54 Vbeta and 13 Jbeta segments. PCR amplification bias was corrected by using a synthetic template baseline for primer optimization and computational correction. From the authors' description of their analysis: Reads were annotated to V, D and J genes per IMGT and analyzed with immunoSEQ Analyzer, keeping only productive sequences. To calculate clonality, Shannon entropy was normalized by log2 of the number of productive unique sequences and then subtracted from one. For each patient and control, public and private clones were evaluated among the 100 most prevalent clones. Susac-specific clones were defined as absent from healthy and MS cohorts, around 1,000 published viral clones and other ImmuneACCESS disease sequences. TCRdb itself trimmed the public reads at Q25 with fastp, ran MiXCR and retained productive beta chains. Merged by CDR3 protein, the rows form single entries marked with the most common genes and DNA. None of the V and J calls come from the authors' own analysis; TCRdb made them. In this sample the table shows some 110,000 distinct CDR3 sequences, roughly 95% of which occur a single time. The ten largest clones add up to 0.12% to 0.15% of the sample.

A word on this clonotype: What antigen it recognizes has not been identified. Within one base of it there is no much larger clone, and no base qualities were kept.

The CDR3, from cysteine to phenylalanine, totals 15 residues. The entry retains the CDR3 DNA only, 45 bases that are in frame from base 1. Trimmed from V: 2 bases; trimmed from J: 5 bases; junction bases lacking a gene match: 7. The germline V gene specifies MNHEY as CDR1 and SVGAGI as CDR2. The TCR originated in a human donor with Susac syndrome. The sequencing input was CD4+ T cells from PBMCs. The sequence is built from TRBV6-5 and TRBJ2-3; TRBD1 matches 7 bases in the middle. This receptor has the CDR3 CASSYHRQGLDTQYF. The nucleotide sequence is TGTGCCAGCAGTTACCATAGACAGGGTTTAGATACGCAGTATTTT.